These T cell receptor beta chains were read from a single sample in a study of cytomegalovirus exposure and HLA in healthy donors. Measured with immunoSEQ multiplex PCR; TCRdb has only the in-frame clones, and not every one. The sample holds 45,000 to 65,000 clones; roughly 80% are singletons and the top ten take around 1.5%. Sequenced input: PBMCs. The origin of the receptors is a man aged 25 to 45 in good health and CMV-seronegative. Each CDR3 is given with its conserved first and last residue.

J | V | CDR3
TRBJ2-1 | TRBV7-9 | CASSSGGSSYNEQFF
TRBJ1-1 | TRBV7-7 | CASSQTVNTEAFF
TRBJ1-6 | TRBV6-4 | CASKQTGPANSPLHF
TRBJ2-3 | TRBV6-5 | CASSYGAAPTDTQYF
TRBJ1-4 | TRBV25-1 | CASSELGTGGEKLFF
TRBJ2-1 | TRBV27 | CASRGTSGAPREQFF
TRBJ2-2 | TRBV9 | CASSVSGGRNTGELFF
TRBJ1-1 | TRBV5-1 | CASSWASNTEAFF
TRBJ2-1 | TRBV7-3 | CASSLRQGAYNEQFF
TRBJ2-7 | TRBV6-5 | CASSYSRKSYEQYF
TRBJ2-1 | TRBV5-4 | CASSLRLAGVIEQFF
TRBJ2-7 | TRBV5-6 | CASNRVAVHGEQYF
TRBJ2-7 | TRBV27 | CASPRGDSPYEQYF
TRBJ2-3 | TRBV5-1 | CASSFSSGRTDTQYF
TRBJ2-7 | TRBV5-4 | CASSLATLYEQYF
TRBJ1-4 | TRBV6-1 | CASSEAWQGVGEKLFF
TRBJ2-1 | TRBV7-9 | CASSLRGGPRNEQFF
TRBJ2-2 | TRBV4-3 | CASSQENRLADTGELFF
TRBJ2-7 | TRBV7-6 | CASSLAGGDRLYEQYF
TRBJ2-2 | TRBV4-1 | CASSRAAGELFF
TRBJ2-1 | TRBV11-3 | CASSPAAAVYNEQFF
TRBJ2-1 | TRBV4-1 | CASSQPPGGGRYNEQFF
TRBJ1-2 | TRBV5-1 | CASSLASGRPGYTF
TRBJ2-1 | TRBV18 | CASSPGLAGRNEQFF
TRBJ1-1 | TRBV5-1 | CASSLRTGGNTEAFF
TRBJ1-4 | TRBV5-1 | CASRPGTGGFNEKLFF
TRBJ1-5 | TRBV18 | CASSPNRGGQPQHF
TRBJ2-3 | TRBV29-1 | CSVPRQGGTDTQYF
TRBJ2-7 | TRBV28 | CATRWGHSYEQYF
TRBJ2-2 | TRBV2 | CASSEDRGMRELFF
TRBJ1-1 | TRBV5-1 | CASSSTPQRTGEAFF
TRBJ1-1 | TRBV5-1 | CASSGRTGRNTEAFF
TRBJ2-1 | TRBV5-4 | CASSPFGEKNEQFF
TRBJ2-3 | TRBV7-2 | CASSLTLKAGADTQYF
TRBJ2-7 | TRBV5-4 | CASGQGFPVYEQYF
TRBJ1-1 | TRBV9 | CASSGGGGYGDTEAFF
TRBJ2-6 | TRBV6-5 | CASSYSRVAGANVLTF
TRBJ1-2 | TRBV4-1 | CASSQVRQGSYGYTF
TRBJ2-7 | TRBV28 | CASQGQGPYEQYF
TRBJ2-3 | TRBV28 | CASSLGGPGTDTQYF
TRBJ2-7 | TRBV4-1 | CASSQAASRGEQYF
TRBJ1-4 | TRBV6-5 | CATRPTVEDEKLFF
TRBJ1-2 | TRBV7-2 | CASSSRQGNYGYTF
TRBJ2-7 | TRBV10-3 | CAISESGVGPYEQYF
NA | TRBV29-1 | CSFRGKFSYEQYF
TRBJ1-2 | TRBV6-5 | CASSYMGQGARGYTF
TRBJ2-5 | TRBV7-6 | CASSLAGEKETQYF
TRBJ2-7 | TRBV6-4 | CASSEWGQGPYEQYF
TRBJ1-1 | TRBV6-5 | CASSYRGRNTNTEAFF
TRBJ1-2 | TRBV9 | CASSVVPGQANFDGYTF
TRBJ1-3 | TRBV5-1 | CASSSGRLRDTIYF
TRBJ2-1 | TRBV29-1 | CSVVSQAYNEQFF
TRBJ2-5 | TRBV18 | CASSPDRQETQYF
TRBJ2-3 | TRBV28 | CASSLQGSTDTQYF
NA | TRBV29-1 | CSVSNRGAYEQYF